A selection of T cell receptor beta chains follows, all from one sample in a study of T cells after posttransplantation cyclophosphamide. Data came from immunoSEQ multiplex PCR; TCRdb stores just in-frame clones and leaves some out. Listed for the sample are over 15,000 clones, none seen a single time. Sequenced here: PBMCs, sampled after allogeneic stem cell transplant with posttransplant cyclophosphamide. These receptors were taken from a female patient between 30 and 40 years old who received an allogeneic stem cell transplant from a related donor, was CMV-positive, and had no GVHD. Some T cells may trace back to the graft donor. CDR3s include the opening cysteine and the closing phenylalanine or tryptophan. The D gene is left open where the match is weak. Part of the rows lack a size; the others show once, few, many or a class for expanded clones.

j_call: TRBJ1-1
clone_size: many
v_call: TRBV7-6
d_call: -
cdr3_nt: TGTGCCAGCAGCTCGACTCTGAACACTGAAGCTTTCTTT
cdr3_aa: CASSSTLNTEAFF

j_call: TRBJ2-5
clone_size: many
v_call: TRBV14
d_call: -
cdr3_nt: TGTGCCAGCAGCCCTACCGGGGGTAGTAGGGGAGAGACCCAGTACTTC
cdr3_aa: CASSPTGGSRGETQYF

j_call: TRBJ1-1
clone_size: many
v_call: TRBV6-6
d_call: -
cdr3_nt: TGTGCCAGCAGCTCAACAGCGGGCACTGAAGCTTTCTTT
cdr3_aa: CASSSTAGTEAFF

j_call: TRBJ1-2
clone_size: many
v_call: TRBV6-5
d_call: TRBD1
cdr3_nt: TGTGCCAGCAGTGGCCAGGGGGCTTGGGGCTACACCTTC
cdr3_aa: CASSGQGAWGYTF

j_call: TRBJ2-5
clone_size: many
v_call: TRBV27
d_call: TRBD1
cdr3_nt: TGTGCCAGCAGTCCGCAACCGGGACAGTGGGTAACCCAGTACTTC
cdr3_aa: CASSPQPGQWVTQYF

j_call: TRBJ1-2
clone_size: many
v_call: TRBV9
d_call: TRBD1
cdr3_nt: TGTGCCAGCAGCGTCGGGACAGGGGTTAACTATGGCTACACCTTC
cdr3_aa: CASSVGTGVNYGYTF

j_call: TRBJ1-2
clone_size: -
v_call: TRBV30
d_call: TRBD1
cdr3_nt: TGTGCCTGGAGTCCCGGGACAGGGAACTATGGCTACACCTTC
cdr3_aa: CAWSPGTGNYGYTF

j_call: TRBJ1-3
clone_size: many
v_call: TRBV27
d_call: TRBD1
cdr3_nt: TGTGCCAGCAGTTCGAGGACAGGAAGGGCAAACACCATATATTTT
cdr3_aa: CASSSRTGRANTIYF

j_call: TRBJ2-1
clone_size: many
v_call: TRBV5-1
d_call: TRBD2
cdr3_nt: TGCGCCAGCAGCGCTGTGACTAGCGACTCCTACAATGAGCAGTTCTTC
cdr3_aa: CASSAVTSDSYNEQFF

j_call: TRBJ2-7
clone_size: many
v_call: TRBV18
d_call: TRBD2
cdr3_nt: TGTGCCAGCTCACCGGGGCTAGCGGAATACGAGCAGTACTTC
cdr3_aa: CASSPGLAEYEQYF

j_call: TRBJ2-1
clone_size: many
v_call: TRBV27
d_call: -
cdr3_nt: TGTGCCAGCGGGGATAGCGCCTACAATGAGCAGTTCTTC
cdr3_aa: CASGDSAYNEQFF

j_call: TRBJ2-7
clone_size: many
v_call: TRBV7-8
d_call: -
cdr3_nt: TGTGCCAGCGGAGGGTACTACGAGCAGTACTTC
cdr3_aa: CASGGYYEQYF

j_call: TRBJ2-1
clone_size: many
v_call: TRBV28
d_call: TRBD1
cdr3_nt: TGTGCCAGCAGTTTTCCCCAAACAGGGGGCGAAACCTACAATGAGCAGTTCTTC
cdr3_aa: CASSFPQTGGETYNEQFF